The 19 T cell receptor beta chains reported below all come from one sample, sequenced in a study of blood T cell repertoires in COVID-19. Clones were read by immunoSEQ multiplex PCR, and TCRdb kept only the in-frame ones, dropping some. The sample lists around 250,000 clones; 84% were seen once. Specimen: peripheral blood. The receptors originated from a woman aged 40 to 55 who had recovered from COVID-19.

This chain joins TRBV2 and TRBJ2-5; D remains ambiguous. CDR1 and CDR2 (germline): SNHLY, FYNNEI. The CDR3 spans 11 residues. Trimming pared 6 bases from V and 1 base from J, leaving 3 bases between. The CDR3 nucleotides are TGTGCCAGCAGCTTCCAAGAGACCCAGTACTTC. Residues: CASSFQETQYF.

V usage is TRBV30 and J usage is TRBJ2-7; TRBD1 matches 8 bases. Germline loops: CDR1 GTSNPN, CDR2 SVGIG (reference sequence). The CDR3 has 14 residues. V was pared by 2 bases and J by 7 bases, with 10 bases of the junction left unmatched. The CDR3 sequence is CAWSPGRGQREQYF. The DNA of the CDR3 is TGTGCCTGGAGTCCCGGCAGGGGGCAAAGGGAGCAGTACTTC.

For this clone: The germline gene is not matched at one end of the junction; a read error may be the cause. The chain combines TRBV9 with TRBJ2-2, with a tentative D call TRBD1 (6 bases). Germline lookup yields CDR1 SGDLS and CDR2 YYNGEE. The CDR3 extends over 13 amino acids. The CDR3 reads CASRYQGHRGAVF. The CDR3 DNA is TGTGCCAGCAGGTACCAGGGACACCGGGGAGCTGTTTTT.

This clone was counted a few times. The chain recombines TRBV5-1 with TRBJ1-1; the D gene is possibly TRBD1 (6 bases). The germline CDR1 and CDR2 sequences are SGHRS and YFSETQ. The CDR3 covers 14 residues. V was clipped by 5 bases and J by 0 bases, with 11 bases between them. The CDR3 region is CASRTGSMNTEAFF. CDR3 bases: TGCGCCAGCAGAACAGGGAGTATGAACACTGAAGCTTTCTTT.

The chain employs TRBV29-1 and TRBJ1-2; TRBD1 might be the D (5 bases). CDR3 length equals 11 residues. V was trimmed by 4 bases and J by 4 bases, leaving 7 bases between them. In germline, CDR1 is SQVTM, CDR2 ANQGSEA. The CDR3 bases are TGCAGCGTTGGGGGCGGCTATGGCTACACCTTC. The encoded protein is CSVGGGYGYTF.

This clone was detected only a few times. J is TRBJ1-6 and V is TRBV2; TRBD1 agrees at 9 bases. The germline V gene has CDR1 SNHLY and CDR2 FYNNEI. V lost 8 bases and J lost 5; bases outside the gene matches: 7. The length of the CDR3 is 15 residues. The CDR3 here is CASSPQGADNSPLHF. The DNA for the CDR3 is TGTGCCAGCTCGCCACAGGGGGCGGATAATTCACCCCTCCACTTT.

The chain joins TRBV14 to TRBJ2-5, with D tentatively TRBD2 (6 bases). V dropped 4 bases and J dropped 5 bases, with 11 bases sitting between them. Germline CDR1 SGHDN, CDR2 FVKESK. The CDR3 extends over 13 amino acids. CDR3 in DNA: TGTGCCAGCAGCCCCTTTGGGGGGGAGACCCAGTACTTC. Translating it yields CASSPFGGETQYF. Complete variable domain (other parts from reference TRBV14 and TRBJ2-5): EAGVTQFPSHSVIEKGQTVTLRCDPISGHDNLYWYRRVMGKEIKFLLHFVKESKQDESGMPNNRFLAERTGGTYSTLKVQPAELEDSGVYFCASSPFGGETQYFGPGTRLLVL.

For this clone: Other DNA sequences in the same sample also yield this CDR3. The V gene is TRBV5-1, the J gene TRBJ1-1, with a possible D match to TRBD1 (6 bases). The length of the CDR3 is 14 residues. Germline V gene lookup returns CDR1 SGHRS and CDR2 YFSETQ. V was cut by 0 bases and J by 4 bases, with 10 bases left in between. In nucleotides, the CDR3 is TGCGCCAGCAGCTTGGACAGGGCATCCACTGAAGCTTTCTTT. Amino acid sequence: CASSLDRASTEAFF.

V and J are TRBV18 and TRBJ1-6; no definite D call. The germline V gene has CDR1 KGHSH and CDR2 LQKENI. Trimming left V 10 bases short and J 0 bases short, with 7 bases between. The CDR3 extends over 13 amino acids. The CDR3 protein is CATRSSYNSPLHF. Here the CDR3 DNA reads TGTGCCACTCGGAGCTCCTATAATTCACCCCTCCACTTT.

The rearrangement uses TRBV5-1 and TRBJ1-3; maybe TRBD1 (6 bases). Germline V lookup: CDR1 SGHRS, CDR2 YFSETQ. This CDR3 comprises 14 residues. Trimming cost V 4 bases and J 2 bases, with 10 bases left between them. CDR3: CASSVDRPGNTIYF. As DNA, the CDR3 is TGCGCCAGCAGCGTAGACAGGCCTGGAAACACCATATATTTT.

The chain combines TRBV9 with TRBJ2-2; no reliable D call. The CDR3 totals 15 residues. In germline, CDR1 is SGDLS, CDR2 YYNGEE. V dropped 0 bases and J dropped 0 bases, with 6 bases sitting between them. DNA of the CDR3: TGTGCCAGCAGCGTAGGAGGTTCGAACACCGGGGAGCTGTTTTTT. Translated, it gives CASSVGGSNTGELFF.

This clone was observed at least ten times. The chain uses TRBV6-5 and TRBJ2-2; D unclear. This CDR3 has 15 residues. Between the trimmed V and J ends, which lost 2 bases and 2 bases, there was a span of 9 bases. Germline V gene data show CDR1 as MNHEY and CDR2 as SVGAGI. The CDR3 bases are TGTGCCAGCAGTTACCAGCAGGTCAACACCGGGGAGCTGTTTTTT. The encoded protein is CASSYQQVNTGELFF.

The chain couples TRBV23-1 to TRBJ2-4; 8 positions match TRBD1. TRBV23-1 is classed as an ORF, of uncertain function. V lost 0 bases and J lost 9; bases outside the gene matches: 7. The CDR3 has 15 residues. CDR3 DNA sequence: TGCGCCAGCAGTCAATCGAGTACAGGGGGTTCCATTCAGTACTTC. This sequence encodes CASSQSSTGGSIQYF.

This clone was counted ten times or more. The rearrangement joins TRBV3-1 (or the pseudogene TRBV3-2) to TRBJ1-2; D is uncertain. This CDR3 region has 13 residues. V lost 2 bases to trimming and J lost 8 bases, with 12 bases between them. Germline CDR1 and CDR2: LGHDT and YNNKEL (reference sequence). The chain's CDR3 is CASSQFNGVGYTF. CDR3 nucleotides: TGTGCCAGCAGCCAATTTAACGGGGTAGGCTACACCTTC.

The rearrangement uses TRBV5-6 and TRBJ2-3; TRBD2 might be the D (6 bases). Germline CDR1 SGHDT, CDR2 YYEEEE. Deletions cut 7 bases from V and 1 base from J, with 10 bases between. There are 13 residues in the CDR3. The CDR3 loop is CASAGTGTDTQYF. CDR3 bases: TGTGCCAGCGCGGGGACCGGCACAGATACGCAGTATTTT.

V gene TRBV11-2 combines with J gene TRBJ2-3; D ambiguous. The CDR3 has 16 amino acids. V was shortened by 2 bases and J by 2 bases, with 14 bases between the two germline ends. Germline V gene data show CDR1 as SGHAT and CDR2 as FQNNGV. CDR3 DNA: TGTGCCAGCAGCTTAAGTGTGGCTCGAAACACAGATACGCAGTATTTT. Translation gives CASSLSVARNTDTQYF.

The V and J genes are TRBV5-4 and TRBJ1-1; 7 positions agree with TRBD1. Germline CDR1 is SGHNT and CDR2 is YYREEE (reference sequence). CDR3 length equals 15 residues. V trimming: 4 bases; J trimming: 0 bases; junction bases outside the gene matches: 6. The CDR3 DNA reads TGTGCCAGCAGCCGAGTAACAGGGGTGAACACTGAAGCTTTCTTT. Protein: CASSRVTGVNTEAFF. Full variable domain (missing parts from reference TRBV5-4 and TRBJ1-1): ETGVTQSPTHLIKTRGQQVTLRCSSQSGHNTVSWYQQALGQGPQFIFQYYREEENGRGNFPPRFSGLQFPNYSSELNVNALELDDSALYLCASSRVTGVNTEAFFGQGTRLTVV.

The V and J genes are TRBV7-8 and TRBJ2-7; D remains unclear. Between the trimmed V and J ends, which lost 5 bases and 3 bases, there was a span of 11 bases. The CDR3 has 13 amino acids. Per the germline V gene, CDR1 is SGHVS and CDR2 is FQNEAQ. The CDR3 reads CASSPLTYYEQYF. As DNA, the CDR3 is TGTGCCAGCAGCCCCCTGACTTACTACGAGCAGTACTTC.

The chain combines TRBV7-8 with TRBJ1-6; no clear D. V gave up 4 bases and J gave up 8 bases, with 9 bases separating them. The germline V gene has CDR1 SGHVS and CDR2 FQNEAQ. This CDR3 contains 13 residues. The DNA for the CDR3 is TGTGCCAGCAGCTCCCTGTTAGATTCACCCCTCCACTTT. Translated: CASSSLLDSPLHF.